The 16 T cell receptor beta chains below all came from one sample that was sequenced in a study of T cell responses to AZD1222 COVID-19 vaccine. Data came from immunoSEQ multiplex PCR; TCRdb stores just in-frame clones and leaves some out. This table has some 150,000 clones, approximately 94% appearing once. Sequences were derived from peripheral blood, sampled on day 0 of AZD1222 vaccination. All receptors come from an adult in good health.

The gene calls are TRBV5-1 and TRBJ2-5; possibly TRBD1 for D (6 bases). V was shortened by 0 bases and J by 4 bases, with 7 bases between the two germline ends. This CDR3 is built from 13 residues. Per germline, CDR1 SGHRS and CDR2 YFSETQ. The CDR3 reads CASSLAGAETQYF. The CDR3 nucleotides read TGCGCCAGCAGCTTGGCAGGGGCAGAGACCCAGTACTTC.

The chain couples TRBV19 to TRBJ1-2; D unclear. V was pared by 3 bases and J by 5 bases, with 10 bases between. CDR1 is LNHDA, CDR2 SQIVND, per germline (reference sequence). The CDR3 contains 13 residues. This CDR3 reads CASSIGQLYGYTF. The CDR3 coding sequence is TGTGCCAGTAGTATCGGGCAGCTGTATGGCTACACCTTC.

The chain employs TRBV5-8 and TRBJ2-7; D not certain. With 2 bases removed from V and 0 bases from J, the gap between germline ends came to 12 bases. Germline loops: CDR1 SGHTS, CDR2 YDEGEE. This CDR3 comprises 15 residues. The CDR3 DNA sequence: TGTGCCAGCAGCTTCAAGACTTGGGACTCCTACGAGCAGTACGTC. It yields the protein CASSFKTWDSYEQYV.

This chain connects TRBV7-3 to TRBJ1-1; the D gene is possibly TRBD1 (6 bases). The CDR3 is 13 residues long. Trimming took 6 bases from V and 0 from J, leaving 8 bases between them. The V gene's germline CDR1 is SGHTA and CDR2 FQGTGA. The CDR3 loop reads CASSGGLNTEAFF. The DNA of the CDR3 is TGTGCCAGCAGTGGGGGGCTGAACACTGAAGCTTTCTTT. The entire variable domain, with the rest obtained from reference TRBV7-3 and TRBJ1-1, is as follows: GAGVSQTPSNKVTEKGKYVELRCDPISGHTALYWYRQSLGQGPEFLIYFQGTGAADDSGLPNDRFFAVRPEGSVSTLKIQRTERGDSAVYLCASSGGLNTEAFFGQGTRLTVV.

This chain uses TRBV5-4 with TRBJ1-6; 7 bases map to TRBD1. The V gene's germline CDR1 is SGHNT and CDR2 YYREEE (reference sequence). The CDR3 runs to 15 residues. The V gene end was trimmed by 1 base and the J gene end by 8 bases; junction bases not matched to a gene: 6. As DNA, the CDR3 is TGTGCCAGCAGCTTGAACAGGGGCTCTGATTCACCCCTCCACTTT. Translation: CASSLNRGSDSPLHF.

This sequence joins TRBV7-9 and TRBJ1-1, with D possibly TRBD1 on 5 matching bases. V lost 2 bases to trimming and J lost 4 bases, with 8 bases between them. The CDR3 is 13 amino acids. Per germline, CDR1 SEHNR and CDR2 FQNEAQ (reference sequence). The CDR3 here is CASSLQRGTEAFF. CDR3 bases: TGTGCCAGCAGCTTACAAAGGGGCACTGAAGCTTTCTTT.

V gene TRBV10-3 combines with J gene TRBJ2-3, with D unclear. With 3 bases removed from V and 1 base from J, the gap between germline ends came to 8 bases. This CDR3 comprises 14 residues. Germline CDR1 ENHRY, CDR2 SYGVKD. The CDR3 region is CAISDPKGTDTQYF. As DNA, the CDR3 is TGTGCCATCAGTGACCCGAAAGGCACAGATACGCAGTATTTT.

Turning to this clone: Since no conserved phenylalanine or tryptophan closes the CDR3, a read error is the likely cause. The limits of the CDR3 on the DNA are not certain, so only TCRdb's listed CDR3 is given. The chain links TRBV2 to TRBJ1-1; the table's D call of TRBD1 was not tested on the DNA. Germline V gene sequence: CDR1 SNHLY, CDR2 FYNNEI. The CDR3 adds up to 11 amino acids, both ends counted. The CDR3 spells CASSETGACSL.

CDR3 in amino acids: CASSLGSSSETQYF. DNA of the CDR3: TGTGCCAGCAGCTTAGGGTCCAGTTCAGAGACCCAGTACTTC. The chain combines TRBV7-3 with TRBJ2-5; D is unresolved. V lost 2 bases and J lost 4, with 11 bases in between. This CDR3 has 14 residues. Per the germline V gene, CDR1 is SGHTA and CDR2 is FQGTGA.

The DNA of the CDR3 is TGTGCCAGTTCGACAGGGATAGTGGGAACTGAAGCTTTCTTT. Protein: CASSTGIVGTEAFF. The chain links TRBV6-5 to TRBJ1-1, with 7 bases identical to TRBD1. The CDR3 is 14 amino acids. Germline values: CDR1 MNHEY, CDR2 SVGAGI. Trimming at V came to 9 bases and at J to 5 bases, leaving 12 bases not matched to a gene.

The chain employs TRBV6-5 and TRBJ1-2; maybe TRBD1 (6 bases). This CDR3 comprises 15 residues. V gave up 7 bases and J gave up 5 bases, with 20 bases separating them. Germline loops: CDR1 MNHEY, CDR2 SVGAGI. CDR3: CASTHQTGKGYGYTF. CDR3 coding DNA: TGTGCCAGCACCCATCAAACAGGGAAGGGGTATGGCTACACCTTC.

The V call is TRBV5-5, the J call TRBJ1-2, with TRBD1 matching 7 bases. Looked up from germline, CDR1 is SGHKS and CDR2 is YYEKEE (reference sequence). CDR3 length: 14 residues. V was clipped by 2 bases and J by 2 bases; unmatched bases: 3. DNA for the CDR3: TGTGCCAGCAGCTTCGACAGGGTCAACTATGGCTACACCTTC. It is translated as CASSFDRVNYGYTF.

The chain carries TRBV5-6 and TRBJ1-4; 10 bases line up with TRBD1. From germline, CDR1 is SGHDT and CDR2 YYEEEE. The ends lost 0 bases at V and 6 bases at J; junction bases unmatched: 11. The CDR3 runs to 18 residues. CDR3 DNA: TGTGCCAGCAGCTTGGCGGGACAGGGGTTCTCGGGAGATGAAAAACTGTTTTTT. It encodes CASSLAGQGFSGDEKLFF.

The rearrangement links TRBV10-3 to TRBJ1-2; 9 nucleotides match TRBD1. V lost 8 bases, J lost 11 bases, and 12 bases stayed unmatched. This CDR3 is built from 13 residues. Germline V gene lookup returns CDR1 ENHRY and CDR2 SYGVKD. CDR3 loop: CAIETGTGSGYTF. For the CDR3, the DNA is TGTGCCATCGAAACCGGGACAGGGAGTGGGTACACCTTC.

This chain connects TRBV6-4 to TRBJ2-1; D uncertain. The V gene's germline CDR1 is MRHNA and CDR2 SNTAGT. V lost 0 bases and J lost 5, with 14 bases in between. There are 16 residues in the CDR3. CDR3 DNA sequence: TGTGCCAGCAGTGACTCGAGTCGTGGGGAAAACAATGAGCAGTTCTTC. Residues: CASSDSSRGENNEQFF.

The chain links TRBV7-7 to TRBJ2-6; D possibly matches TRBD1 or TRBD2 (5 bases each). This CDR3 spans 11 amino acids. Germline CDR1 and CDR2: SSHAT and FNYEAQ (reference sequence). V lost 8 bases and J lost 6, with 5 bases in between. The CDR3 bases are TGTGCCAGCGGGACGGCCAACGTCCTGACTTTC. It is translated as CASGTANVLTF. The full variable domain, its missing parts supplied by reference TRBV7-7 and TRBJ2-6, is GAGVSQSPRYKVTKRGQDVTLRCDPISSHATLYWYQQALGQGPEFLTYFNYEAQPDKSGLPSDRFSAERPEGSISTLTIQRTEQRDSAMYRCASGTANVLTFGAGSRLTVL.